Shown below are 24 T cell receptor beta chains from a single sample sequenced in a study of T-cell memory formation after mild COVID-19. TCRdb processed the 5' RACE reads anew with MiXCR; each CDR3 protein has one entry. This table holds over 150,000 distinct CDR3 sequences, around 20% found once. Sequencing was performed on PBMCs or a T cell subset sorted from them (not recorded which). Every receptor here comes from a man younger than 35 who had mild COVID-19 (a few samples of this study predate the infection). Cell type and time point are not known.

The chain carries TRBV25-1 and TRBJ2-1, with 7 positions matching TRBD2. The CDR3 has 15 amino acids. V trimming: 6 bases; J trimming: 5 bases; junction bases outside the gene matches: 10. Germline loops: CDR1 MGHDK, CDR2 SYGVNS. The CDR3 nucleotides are TGTGCCAGCAGCCAATTGGGGGGACTAAACAATGAGCAGTTCTTC. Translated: CASSQLGGLNNEQFF.

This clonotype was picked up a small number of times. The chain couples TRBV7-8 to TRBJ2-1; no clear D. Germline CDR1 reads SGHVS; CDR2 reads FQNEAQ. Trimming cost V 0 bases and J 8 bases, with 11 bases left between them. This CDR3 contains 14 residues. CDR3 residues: CASSLAFYLDEQFF. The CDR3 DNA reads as TGTGCCAGCAGCTTAGCGTTCTACCTCGATGAGCAGTTCTTC. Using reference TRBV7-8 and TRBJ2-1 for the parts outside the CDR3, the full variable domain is GAGVSQSPRYKVAKRGQDVALRCDPISGHVSLFWYQQALGQGPEFLTYFQNEAQLDKSGLPSDRFFAERPEGSVSTLKIQRTQQEDSAVYLCASSLAFYLDEQFFGPGTRLTVL.

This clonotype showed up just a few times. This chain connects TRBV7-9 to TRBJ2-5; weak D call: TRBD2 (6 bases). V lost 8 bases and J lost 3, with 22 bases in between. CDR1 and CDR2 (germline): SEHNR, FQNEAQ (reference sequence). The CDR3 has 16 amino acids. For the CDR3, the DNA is TGTGCCAGCGGTCTTCAGTATAGCGGAGGAGAAGAGACCCAGTACTTC. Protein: CASGLQYSGGEETQYF.

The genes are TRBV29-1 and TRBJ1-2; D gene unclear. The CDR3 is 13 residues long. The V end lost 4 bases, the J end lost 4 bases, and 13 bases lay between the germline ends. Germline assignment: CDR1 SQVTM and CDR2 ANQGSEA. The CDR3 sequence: CSVGVDLRYGYTF. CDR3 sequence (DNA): TGCAGCGTTGGGGTGGATCTACGCTATGGCTACACCTTC.

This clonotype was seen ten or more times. The CDR3 coding sequence is TGTGCCAGCAGCTTGGAAGGAACAGGGTCTGAGACCCAGTACTTC. Its protein product is CASSLEGTGSETQYF. This chain connects TRBV5-5 to TRBJ2-5, with D possibly TRBD1 on 6 matching bases. The length of the CDR3 is 15 residues. Germline V gene data show CDR1 as SGHKS and CDR2 as YYEKEE (reference sequence). V lost 0 bases, J lost 5 bases, and 14 bases lay in between.

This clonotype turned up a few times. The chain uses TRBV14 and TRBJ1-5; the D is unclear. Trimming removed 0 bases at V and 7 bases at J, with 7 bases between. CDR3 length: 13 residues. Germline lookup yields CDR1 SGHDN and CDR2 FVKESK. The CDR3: CASSQDGQQPQHF. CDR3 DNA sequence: TGTGCCAGCAGCCAAGATGGGCAACAGCCCCAGCATTTT.

CDR3 DNA sequence: TGTGCCAGCAGCGTAGCTGGGGACAGCAATCAGCCCCAGCATTTT. As protein: CASSVAGDSNQPQHF. This chain uses TRBV9 with TRBJ1-5; perhaps TRBD1 as D (5 bases). This CDR3 region has 15 residues. Germline assignment: CDR1 SGDLS and CDR2 YYNGEE. Trimming shortened V by 0 bases and J by 1 base, and 8 bases separated the two germline ends.

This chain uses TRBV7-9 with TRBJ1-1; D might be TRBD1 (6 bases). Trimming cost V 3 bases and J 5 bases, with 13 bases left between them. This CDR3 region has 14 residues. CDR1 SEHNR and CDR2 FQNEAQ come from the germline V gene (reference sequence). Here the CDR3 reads CASSFRVGATEAFF. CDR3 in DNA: TGTGCCAGCAGCTTTAGGGTGGGGGCGACTGAAGCTTTCTTT.

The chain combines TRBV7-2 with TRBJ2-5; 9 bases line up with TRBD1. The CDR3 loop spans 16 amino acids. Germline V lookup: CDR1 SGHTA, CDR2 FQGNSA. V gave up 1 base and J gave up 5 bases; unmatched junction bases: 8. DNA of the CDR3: TGTGCCAGCAGCTTAGGAGGGACAGGGCGTCGGGAGACCCAGTACTTC. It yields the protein CASSLGGTGRRETQYF.

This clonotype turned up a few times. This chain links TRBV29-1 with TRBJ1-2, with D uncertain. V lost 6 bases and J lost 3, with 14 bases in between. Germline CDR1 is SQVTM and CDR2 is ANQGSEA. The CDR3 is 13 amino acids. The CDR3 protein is CSVLVPTHYGYTF. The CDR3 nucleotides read TGCAGCGTGCTGGTGCCGACTCACTATGGCTACACCTTC.

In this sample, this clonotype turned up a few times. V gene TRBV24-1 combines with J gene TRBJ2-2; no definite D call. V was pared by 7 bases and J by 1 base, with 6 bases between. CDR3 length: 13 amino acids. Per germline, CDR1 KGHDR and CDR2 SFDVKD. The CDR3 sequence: CATSPQNTGELFF. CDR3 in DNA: TGTGCCACCAGCCCTCAGAACACCGGGGAGCTGTTTTTT.

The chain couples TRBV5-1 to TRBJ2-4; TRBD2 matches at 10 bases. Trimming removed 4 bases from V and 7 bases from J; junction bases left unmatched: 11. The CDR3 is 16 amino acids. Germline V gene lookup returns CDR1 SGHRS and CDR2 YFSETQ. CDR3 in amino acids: CASSDRVAGGWNIQYF. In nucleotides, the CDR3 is TGCGCCAGCAGCGACAGGGTAGCGGGGGGCTGGAACATTCAGTACTTC.

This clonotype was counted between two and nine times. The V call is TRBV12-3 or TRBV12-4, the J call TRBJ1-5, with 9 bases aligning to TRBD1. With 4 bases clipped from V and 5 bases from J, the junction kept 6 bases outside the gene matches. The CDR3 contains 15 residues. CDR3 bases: TGTGCCAGCAGTTCACACGGGACAGGGTATCAGCCCCAGCATTTT. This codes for CASSSHGTGYQPQHF.

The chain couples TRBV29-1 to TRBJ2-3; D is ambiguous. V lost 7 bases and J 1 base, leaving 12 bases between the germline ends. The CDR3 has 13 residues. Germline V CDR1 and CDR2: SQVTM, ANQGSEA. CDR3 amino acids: CSGSVTRTDTQYF. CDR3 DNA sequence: TGCAGCGGGAGCGTTACCCGCACAGATACGCAGTATTTT.

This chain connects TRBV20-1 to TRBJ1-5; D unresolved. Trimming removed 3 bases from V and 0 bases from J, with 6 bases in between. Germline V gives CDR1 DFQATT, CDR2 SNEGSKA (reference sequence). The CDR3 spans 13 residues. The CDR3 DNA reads TGCAGTGCTAGGACTGTTAGCAATCAGCCCCAGCATTTT. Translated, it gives CSARTVSNQPQHF.

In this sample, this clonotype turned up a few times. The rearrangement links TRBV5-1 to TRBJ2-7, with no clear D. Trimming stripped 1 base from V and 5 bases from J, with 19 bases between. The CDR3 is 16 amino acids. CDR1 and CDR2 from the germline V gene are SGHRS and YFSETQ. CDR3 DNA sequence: TGCGCCAGCAGCTTGAAGAGGAGTCTGGATACGAACGAGCAGTACTTC. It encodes CASSLKRSLDTNEQYF.

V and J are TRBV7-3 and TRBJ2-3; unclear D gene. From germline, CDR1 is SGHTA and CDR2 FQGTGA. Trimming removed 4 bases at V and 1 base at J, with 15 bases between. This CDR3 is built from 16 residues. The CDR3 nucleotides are TGTGCCAGCAGCTCCCAGCCGGGCCTCGGCACAGATACGCAGTATTTT. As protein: CASSSQPGLGTDTQYF.

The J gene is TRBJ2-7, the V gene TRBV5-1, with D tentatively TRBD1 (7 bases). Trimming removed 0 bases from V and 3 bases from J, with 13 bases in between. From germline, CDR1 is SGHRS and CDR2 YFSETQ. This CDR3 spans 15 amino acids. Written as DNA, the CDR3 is TGCGCCAGCAGCTTGGGCGGGGACAGCTTCTACGAGCAGTACTTC. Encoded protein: CASSLGGDSFYEQYF. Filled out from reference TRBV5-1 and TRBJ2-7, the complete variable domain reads KAGVTQTPRYLIKTRGQQVTLSCSPISGHRSVSWYQQTPGQGLQFLFEYFSETQRNKGNFPGRFSGRQFSNSRSEMNVSTLELGDSALYLCASSLGGDSFYEQYFGPGTRLTVT.

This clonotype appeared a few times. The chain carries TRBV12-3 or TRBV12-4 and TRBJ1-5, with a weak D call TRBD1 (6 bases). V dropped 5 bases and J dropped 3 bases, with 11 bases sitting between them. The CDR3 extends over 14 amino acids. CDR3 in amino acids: CASSTGISNQPQHF. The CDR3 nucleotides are TGTGCCAGCAGTACAGGGATCTCCAATCAGCCCCAGCATTTT.

The CDR3 DNA follows: TGCGCCAGCAGCTTGATGGGCAGTTCCTACAATGAGCAGTTCTTC. Translating it yields CASSLMGSSYNEQFF. The chain couples TRBV5-1 to TRBJ2-1, with D hard to call. The CDR3 extends over 15 amino acids. Trimming cost V 1 base and J 1 base, with 9 bases left between them. CDR1 is SGHRS and CDR2 is YFSETQ in the germline V gene.

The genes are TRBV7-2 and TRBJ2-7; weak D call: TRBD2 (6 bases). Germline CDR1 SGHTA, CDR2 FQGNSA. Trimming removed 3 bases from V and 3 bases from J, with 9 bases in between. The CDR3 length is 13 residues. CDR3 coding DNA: TGTGCCAGCAGCTTCGGAGGGTTCTACGAGCAGTACTTC. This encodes CASSFGGFYEQYF.

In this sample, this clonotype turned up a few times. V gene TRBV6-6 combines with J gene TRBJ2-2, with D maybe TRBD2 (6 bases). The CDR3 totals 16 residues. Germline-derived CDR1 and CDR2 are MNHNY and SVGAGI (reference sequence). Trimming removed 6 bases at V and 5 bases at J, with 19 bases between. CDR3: CASRISLGGGTGELFF. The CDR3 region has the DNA TGTGCCAGCAGGATCTCCTTGGGGGGTGGTACCGGGGAGCTGTTTTTT.

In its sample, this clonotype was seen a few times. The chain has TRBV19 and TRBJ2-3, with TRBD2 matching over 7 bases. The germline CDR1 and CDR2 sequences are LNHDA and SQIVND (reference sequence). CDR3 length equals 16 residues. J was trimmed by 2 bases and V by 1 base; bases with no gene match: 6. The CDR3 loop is CASSIVEGLHTDTQYF. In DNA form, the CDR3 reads TGTGCCAGTAGTATAGTAGAGGGACTACACACAGATACGCAGTATTTT.

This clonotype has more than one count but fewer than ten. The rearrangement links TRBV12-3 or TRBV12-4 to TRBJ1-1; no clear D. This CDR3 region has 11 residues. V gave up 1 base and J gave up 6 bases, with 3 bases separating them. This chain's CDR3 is CASSLGPEAFF. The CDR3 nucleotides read TGTGCCAGCAGTTTAGGTCCTGAAGCTTTCTTT.